These T cell receptor beta chains were read from a single sample in a study of blood T cell repertoires in COVID-19. Libraries were prepared by immunoSEQ multiplex PCR; TCRdb keeps only in-frame clonotypes and omits some of them. The repertoire holds 150,000 to 200,000 clones, around 80% seen once, with roughly 8.6% in the top ten. Source material: PBMCs or T cells enriched from blood (not recorded which). These receptors were taken from a woman between 50 and 59 years old who had recovered from COVID-19. CDR3s include the opening cysteine and the closing phenylalanine or tryptophan.

v_gene	len	j_gene	CDR3aa
TRBV7-3	16	TRBJ2-3	CASSLTAGVPTDTQYF
TRBV7-2	15	TRBJ1-6	CASSYYRDLGSPLHF
TRBV5-6	11	TRBJ1-1	CASSRRGEAFF
TRBV20-1	11	TRBJ2-5	CSATRQETQYF
TRBV3-1/TRBV3-2	16	TRBJ2-1	CASSQSGLSSYNEQFF
TRBV6-5	13	TRBJ1-4	CASRDRNNEKLFF
TRBV7-2	14	TRBJ1-2	CASSLDSSNYGYTF
TRBV3-1/TRBV3-2	13	TRBJ2-4	CASSQGAQNIQYF
TRBV6-5	16	TRBJ2-1	CASSYRAGSRSYEQFF
TRBV11-3	14	TRBJ2-5	CASSLVAGSETQYF
TRBV18	14	TRBJ2-5	CASSPPGSRETQYF
TRBV4-1	15	TRBJ1-4	CASSPNTGANEKLFF
TRBV6-1	18	TRBJ2-3	CASSEAAGTSGRTDTQYF
TRBV11-3	13	TRBJ1-1	CASSRQSNTEAFF
TRBV19	12	TRBJ1-2	CASSGLFAGDTF
TRBV7-6	15	TRBJ1-2	CASSSNQGFGYGYTF
TRBV7-2	19	TRBJ1-5	CASSLEMRTGDLGNQPQHF
TRBV2	12	TRBJ2-5	CASSGGLETQYF